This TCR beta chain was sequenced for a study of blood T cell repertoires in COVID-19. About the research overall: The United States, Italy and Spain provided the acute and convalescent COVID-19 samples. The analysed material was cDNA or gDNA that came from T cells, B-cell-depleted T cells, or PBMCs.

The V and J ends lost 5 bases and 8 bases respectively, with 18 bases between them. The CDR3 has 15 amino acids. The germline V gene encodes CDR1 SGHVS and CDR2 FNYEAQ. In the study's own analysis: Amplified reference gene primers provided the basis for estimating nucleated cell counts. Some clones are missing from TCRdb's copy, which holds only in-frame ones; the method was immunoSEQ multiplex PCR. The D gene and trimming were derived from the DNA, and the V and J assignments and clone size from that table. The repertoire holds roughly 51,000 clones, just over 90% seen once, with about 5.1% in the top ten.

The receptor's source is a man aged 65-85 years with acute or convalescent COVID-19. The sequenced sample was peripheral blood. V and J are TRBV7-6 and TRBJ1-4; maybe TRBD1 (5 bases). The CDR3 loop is CASSPSGSPGEKLFF. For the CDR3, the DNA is TGTGCCAGCAGCCCCTCAGGGTCCCCCGGGGAAAAACTGTTTTTT.